This T cell receptor (beta chain) was sequenced in a study of T cells expressing NK-cell markers. Study as a whole: The TCR beta repertoires originated in sorted CD3+CD56+NKG2C+, CD3+CD56+NKG2C- and CD3+CD56-NKG2C+ T cells.

This CDR3 region has 17 residues. In germline, CDR1 is DFQATT, CDR2 SNEGSKA (reference sequence). TCRdb reworked the 5' RACE reads into one entry per CDR3 protein, no DNA. Seen in this sample are 500,000 to 700,000 distinct CDR3 sequences; the ten most common clones hold 3.5% to 4.5%. The receptor was derived from a young man in good health. Sequenced sample: blood T cells: a sorted CD56 or NKG2C T cell subset, CD4+ or CD8+ T cells, or bulk PBMC T cells (not recorded which). The chain joins TRBV20-1 to TRBJ2-3; TCRdb lists TRBD2, though no DNA is available to test this call. CDR3: CSAFPLRTSGFTDTQYF.